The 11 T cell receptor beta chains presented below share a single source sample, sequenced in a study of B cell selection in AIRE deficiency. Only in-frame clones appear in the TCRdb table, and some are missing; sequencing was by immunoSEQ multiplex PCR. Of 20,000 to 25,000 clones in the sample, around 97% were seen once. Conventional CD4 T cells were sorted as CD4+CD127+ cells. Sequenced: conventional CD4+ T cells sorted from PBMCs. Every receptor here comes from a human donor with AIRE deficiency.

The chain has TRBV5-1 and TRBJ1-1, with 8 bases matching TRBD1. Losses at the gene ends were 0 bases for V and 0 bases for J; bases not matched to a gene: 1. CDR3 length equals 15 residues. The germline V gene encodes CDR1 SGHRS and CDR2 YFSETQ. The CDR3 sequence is CASSLEDRVNTEAFF. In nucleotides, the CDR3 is TGCGCCAGCAGCTTGGAGGACAGGGTGAACACTGAAGCTTTCTTT.

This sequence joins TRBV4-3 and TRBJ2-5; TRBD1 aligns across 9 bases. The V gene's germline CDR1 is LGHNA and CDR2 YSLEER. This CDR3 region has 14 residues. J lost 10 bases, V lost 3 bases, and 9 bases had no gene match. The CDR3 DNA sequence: TGCGCCAGCAGCCAGGACAGGGGTGCGTGGGGCCAGTACTTC. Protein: CASSQDRGAWGQYF.

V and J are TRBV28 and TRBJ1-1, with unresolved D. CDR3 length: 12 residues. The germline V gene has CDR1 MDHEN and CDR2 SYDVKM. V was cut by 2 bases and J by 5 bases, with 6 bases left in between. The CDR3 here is CASSLRWTEAFF. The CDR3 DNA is TGTGCCAGCAGTTTACGGTGGACTGAAGCTTTCTTT.

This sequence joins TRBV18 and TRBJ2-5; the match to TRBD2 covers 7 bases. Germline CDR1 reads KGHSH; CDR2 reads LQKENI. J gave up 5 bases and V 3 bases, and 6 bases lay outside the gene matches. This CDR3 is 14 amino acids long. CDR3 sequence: CASSPRNSGETQYF. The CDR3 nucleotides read TGTGCCAGCTCACCTAGGAATAGCGGGGAGACCCAGTACTTC. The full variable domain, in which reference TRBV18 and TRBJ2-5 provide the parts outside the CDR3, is NAGVMQNPRHLVRRRGQEARLRCSPMKGHSHVYWYRQLPEEGLKFMVYLQKENIIDESGMPKERFSAEFPKEGPSILRIQQVVRGDSAAYFCASSPRNSGETQYFGPGTRLLVL.

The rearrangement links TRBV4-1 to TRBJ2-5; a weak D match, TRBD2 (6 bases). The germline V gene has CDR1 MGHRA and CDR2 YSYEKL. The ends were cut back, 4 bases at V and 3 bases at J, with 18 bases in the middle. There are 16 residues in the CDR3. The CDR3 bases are TGCGCCAGCAGCCTAAGAACGACGGCTAGCGAAGAGACCCAGTACTTC. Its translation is CASSLRTTASEETQYF.

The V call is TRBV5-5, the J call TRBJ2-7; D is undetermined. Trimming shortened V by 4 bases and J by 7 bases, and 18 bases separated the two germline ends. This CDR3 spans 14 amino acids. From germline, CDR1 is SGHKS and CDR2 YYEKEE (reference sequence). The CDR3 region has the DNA TGTGCCAGCAGCCTCCTGCTGAATGGGCTGGAGCAGTACTTC. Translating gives CASSLLLNGLEQYF.

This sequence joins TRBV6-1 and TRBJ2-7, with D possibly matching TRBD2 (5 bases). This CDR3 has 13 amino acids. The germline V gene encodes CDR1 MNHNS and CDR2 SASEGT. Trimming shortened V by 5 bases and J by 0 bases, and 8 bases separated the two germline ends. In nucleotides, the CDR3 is TGTGCCAGCAGTACCGGGAACTCCTACGAGCAGTACTTC. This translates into CASSTGNSYEQYF.

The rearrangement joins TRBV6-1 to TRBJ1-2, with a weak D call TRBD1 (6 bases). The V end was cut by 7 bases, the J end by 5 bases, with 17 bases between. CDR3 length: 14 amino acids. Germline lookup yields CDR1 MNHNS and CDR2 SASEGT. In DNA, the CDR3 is TGTGCCAGCATTAAGGGACATCCCCAATATGGCTACACCTTC. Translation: CASIKGHPQYGYTF.

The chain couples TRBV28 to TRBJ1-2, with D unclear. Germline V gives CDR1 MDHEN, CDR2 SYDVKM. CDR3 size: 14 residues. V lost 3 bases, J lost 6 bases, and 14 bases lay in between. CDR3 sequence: CASSLSTPLDGYTF. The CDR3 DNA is TGTGCCAGCAGTTTGTCGACACCGCTCGATGGCTACACCTTC.

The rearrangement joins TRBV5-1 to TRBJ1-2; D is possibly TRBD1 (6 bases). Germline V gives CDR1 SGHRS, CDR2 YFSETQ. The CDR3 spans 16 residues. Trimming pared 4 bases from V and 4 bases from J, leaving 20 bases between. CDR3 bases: TGCGCCAGCAGCCCCCAACCTGTAGGGGGGGGCTATGGCTACACCTTC. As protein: CASSPQPVGGGYGYTF.

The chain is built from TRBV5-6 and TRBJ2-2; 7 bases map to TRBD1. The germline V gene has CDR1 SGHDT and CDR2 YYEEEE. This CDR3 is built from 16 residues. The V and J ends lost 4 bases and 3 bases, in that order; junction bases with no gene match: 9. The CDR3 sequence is CASSPWDSLYTGELFF. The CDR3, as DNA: TGTGCCAGCAGCCCCTGGGACAGCTTATACACCGGGGAGCTGTTTTTT.